This entry concerns a single T cell receptor beta chain. The antigen is undetermined. Whole blood supplied total RNA, and T cells were not sorted. TCRdb reanalyzed the 5' RACE reads, giving one entry per CDR3 protein sequence and no DNA. The data show under 130,000 distinct CDR3 sequences, and the top ten clones hold more than 1.5%. These data are taken from a study of monozygotic twins with inflammatory bowel disease. Points from the study as a whole: The study supported no single strong signal or clonotype linked to IBD. Healthy twins showed more clonotype sharing with others than IBD patients, especially patients with disease activity.

Looked up from germline, CDR1 is DFQATT and CDR2 is SNEGSKA (reference sequence). CDR3 size: 14 residues. V is TRBV20-1 and J is TRBJ2-1; TCRdb gives TRBD1 as the D gene, but with no DNA this cannot be confirmed. This sequence was found in a human donor with ulcerative colitis or Crohn's disease, or a healthy co-twin of an affected twin (not recorded which). Sequencing was performed on blood. The CDR3 protein is CSALRQLSYNEQFF.